One and the same sample provided the 30 T cell receptor beta chains below, sequenced in a study of early stage breast cancer tumors. TCRdb keeps only in-frame clones here, not all; method: immunoSEQ multiplex PCR. The repertoire holds around 28,000 clones, with approximately 75% as singletons. Sequencing input: blood. Source of these receptors: a person aged 50-59 years with breast cancer.

The CDR3 region has the DNA TGTGCCAGCAGCTTAGTGATGGGACTAGCTGGTACGCAGTATTTT. Its translation: CASSLVMGLAGTQYF. The genes are TRBV7-9 and TRBJ2-3, with 9 nucleotides matching TRBD2. The CDR3 consists of 15 residues. Germline V CDR1 and CDR2: SEHNR, FQNEAQ (reference sequence). V was clipped by 1 base and J by 8 bases; unmatched bases: 7.

The chain uses TRBV7-3 and TRBJ2-7; D may be TRBD1 (5 bases). Germline assignment: CDR1 SGHTA and CDR2 FQGTGA. Trimming shortened V by 8 bases and J by 4 bases, and 15 bases separated the two germline ends. The CDR3 is 13 amino acids. The CDR3 reads CASQGQGVYEQYF. Written as DNA, the CDR3 is TGTGCCAGCCAAGGCCAAGGGGTATACGAGCAGTACTTC.

The chain combines TRBV4-1 with TRBJ2-1, with D possibly matching TRBD2 (5 bases). The germline CDR1 and CDR2 sequences are MGHRA and YSYEKL. The CDR3 contains 12 residues. V shed 4 bases and J shed 5 bases, with 6 bases lying between them. This CDR3 reads CASSPTNNEQFF. Here the CDR3 DNA reads TGCGCCAGCAGCCCGACTAACAATGAGCAGTTCTTC.

The chain recombines TRBV6-6 with TRBJ2-7; the match to TRBD2 covers 8 bases. J lost 0 bases, V lost 5 bases, and 6 bases had no gene match. Germline V gene sequence: CDR1 MNHNY, CDR2 SVGAGI (reference sequence). The CDR3 extends over 15 amino acids. CDR3 sequence: CASSSTSGGSYEQYF. The CDR3 DNA sequence: TGTGCCAGCAGTAGCACTAGCGGAGGCTCCTACGAGCAGTACTTC.

The table lists this clone with a count of one. V usage is TRBV28 and J usage is TRBJ2-7; D remains ambiguous. Trimming left V 5 bases short and J 2 bases short, with 4 bases between. The V gene's germline CDR1 is MDHEN and CDR2 SYDVKM. CDR3 length: 11 amino acids. The CDR3 spells CASSLPYEQYF. As DNA, the CDR3 is TGTGCCAGCAGTCTGCCCTACGAGCAGTACTTC.

This clone was seen just once. The chain employs TRBV25-1 and TRBJ1-1; 7 nucleotides line up with TRBD1. Per germline, CDR1 MGHDK and CDR2 SYGVNS. The CDR3 has 15 amino acids. V shed 4 bases and J 5 bases; nucleotides not matched to a gene: 10. The CDR3 nucleotides are TGTGCCAGCAGTGGTCTCAGGGGGTCGGGGACTGAAGCTTTCTTT. Residues: CASSGLRGSGTEAFF.

Concerning this clone itself: The same CDR3 also results from other DNA sequences found in this sample. This CDR3 reads CARYRFFLTNQPQHF. The DNA of the CDR3 is TGTGCCCGGTACAGATTTTTCTTAACCAATCAGCCCCAGCATTTT. The genes are TRBV25-1 and TRBJ1-5; D not certain. Trimming removed 11 bases from V and 3 bases from J, with 20 bases in between. Germline lookup yields CDR1 MGHDK and CDR2 SYGVNS. The length of the CDR3 is 15 residues.

This clone was counted only a few times. The chain couples TRBV13 to TRBJ2-2; a weak D match, TRBD2 (6 bases). Germline-derived CDR1 and CDR2 are PRHDT and FYEKMQ (reference sequence). V was pared by 5 bases and J by 5 bases, with 18 bases between. The CDR3 runs 16 residues. The CDR3 nucleotides read TGTGCCAGCAGCCCTAGGGTCGGGACTGGGACCGGGGAGCTGTTTTTT. As protein: CASSPRVGTGTGELFF.

V usage is TRBV27 and J usage is TRBJ2-7; 8 nucleotides match TRBD2. Germline V lookup: CDR1 MNHEY, CDR2 SMNVEV (reference sequence). The CDR3 sequence is 16 residues long. V dropped 0 bases and J dropped 4; count of bases not matched to a gene: 8. CDR3 loop: CASSLSAGVLDYEQYF. In DNA form, the CDR3 reads TGTGCCAGCAGTTTATCAGCGGGAGTACTCGATTACGAGCAGTACTTC.

The chain has TRBV29-1 and TRBJ2-1; TRBD2 aligns across 7 bases. V was pared by 6 bases and J by 2 bases, with 7 bases of the junction left unmatched. CDR1 is SQVTM, CDR2 ANQGSEA, per germline. This CDR3 has 14 amino acids. The CDR3 bases are TGCAGCGTGCGGACTAGAGGCGCCTACAATGAGCAGTTCTTC. This encodes CSVRTRGAYNEQFF.

This clone was counted a few times. The chain is built from TRBV19 and TRBJ2-6, with D maybe TRBD1 (5 bases). The CDR3 sequence is 14 residues long. V was trimmed by 7 bases and J by 0 bases, leaving 7 bases between them. The germline gives CDR1 LNHDA, CDR2 SQIVND (reference sequence). The CDR3 DNA sequence: TGTGCCAGTAATCAGGGCTCTGGGGCCAACGTCCTGACTTTC. Encoded protein: CASNQGSGANVLTF.

In this sample, this clone turned up a few times. The V gene is TRBV6-1, the J gene TRBJ1-2, with D maybe TRBD1 (5 bases). Germline loops: CDR1 MNHNS, CDR2 SASEGT. V shed 4 bases and J shed 5 bases, with 11 bases lying between them. This CDR3 has 13 amino acids. This chain's CDR3 is CASSVNTGYGYTF. The CDR3 DNA sequence: TGTGCCAGCAGTGTCAACACAGGATATGGCTACACCTTC.

This clone was seen a single time. J is TRBJ1-4 and V is TRBV27; 8 nucleotides align to TRBD1. This CDR3 is 14 amino acids long. Per the germline V gene, CDR1 is MNHEY and CDR2 is SMNVEV (reference sequence). The junction had 6 bases not matched to a gene; V was cut back by 7 bases and J by 5 bases. The CDR3 nucleotides are TGTGCCAGCAAGAAGGACAGGGAGAATGAAAAACTGTTTTTT. It is translated as CASKKDRENEKLFF.

V gene TRBV9 combines with J gene TRBJ2-7; TRBD1 aligns across 8 bases. The CDR3 sequence is 16 residues long. V gave up 7 bases and J gave up 3 bases; unmatched junction bases: 15. CDR1 is SGDLS and CDR2 is YYNGEE in the germline V gene. The CDR3 nucleotides read TGTGCCAGCGGAGGAGGACAGGGCCCATTAGTCTACGAGCAGTACTTC. Protein sequence: CASGGGQGPLVYEQYF.

The chain links TRBV5-6 to TRBJ2-1; D might be TRBD2 (6 bases). Germline loops: CDR1 SGHDT, CDR2 YYEEEE. The CDR3 loop spans 15 amino acids. V lost 0 bases, J lost 7 bases, and 14 bases lay in between. In nucleotides, the CDR3 is TGTGCCAGCAGCTTGGCGGGAGTGGGGAGGAATGAGCAGTTCTTC. Its translation: CASSLAGVGRNEQFF.

The chain recombines TRBV5-1 with TRBJ2-5; 9 nucleotides line up with TRBD1. This CDR3 has 15 amino acids. Trimming at V came to 3 bases and at J to 3 bases, leaving 6 bases not matched to a gene. Germline V CDR1 and CDR2: SGHRS, YFSETQ. The CDR3 sequence: CASSSGTGREETQYF. CDR3 nucleotide sequence: TGCGCCAGCAGCTCGGGGACAGGGCGAGAAGAGACCCAGTACTTC.

V and J are TRBV11-2 and TRBJ2-2; D is ambiguous. The CDR3 contains 15 residues. Trimming cost V 5 bases and J 2 bases, with 12 bases left between them. Looked up from germline, CDR1 is SGHAT and CDR2 is FQNNGV. CDR3 protein: CASSIGTLNTGELFF. The CDR3 nucleotides are TGTGCCAGCAGCATCGGTACCCTTAACACCGGGGAGCTGTTTTTT.

This chain links TRBV4-2 with TRBJ2-1; 7 positions match TRBD2. The germline V gene encodes CDR1 LGHNA and CDR2 YNFKEQ. V lost 0 bases, J lost 3 bases, and 8 bases stayed unmatched. The CDR3 is 17 amino acids. CDR3: CASSQDPAGNIYNEQFF. CDR3 nucleotides: TGTGCCAGCAGCCAAGATCCAGCGGGGAACATCTACAATGAGCAGTTCTTC.

V gene TRBV2 combines with J gene TRBJ2-1, with a weak D call TRBD2 (6 bases). The CDR3 has 15 amino acids. CDR1 is SNHLY, CDR2 FYNNEI, per germline. V was trimmed by 4 bases and J by 0 bases, leaving 10 bases between them. This chain's CDR3 is CASSAGGSSYNEQFF. The CDR3 coding sequence is TGTGCCAGCAGTGCTGGGGGGAGCTCCTACAATGAGCAGTTCTTC.

This clone came up a few times. The CDR3 spells CASSQVVGGGYNEQFF. The DNA for the CDR3 is TGTGCCAGCAGCCAAGTGGTTGGCGGGGGATACAATGAGCAGTTCTTC. The J gene is TRBJ2-1, the V gene TRBV4-2, with 7 bases that match TRBD2. This CDR3 spans 16 amino acids. V was clipped by 1 base and J by 4 bases; unmatched bases: 7. Germline CDR1 and CDR2: LGHNA and YNFKEQ.

The chain combines TRBV5-5 with TRBJ2-2; tentatively, D is TRBD1 or TRBD2 (5 bases each). Trimming removed 3 bases at V and 6 bases at J, with 9 bases between. Germline values: CDR1 SGHKS, CDR2 YYEKEE (reference sequence). The CDR3 extends over 13 amino acids. CDR3 sequence (DNA): TGTGCCAGCAGCTGGGACCATCCCGGGGAGCTGTTTTTT. It is translated as CASSWDHPGELFF.

The V and J genes are TRBV9 and TRBJ1-1; perhaps TRBD1 as D (5 bases). Trimming cost V 6 bases and J 1 base, with 16 bases left between them. CDR1 SGDLS and CDR2 YYNGEE come from the germline V gene. This CDR3 is built from 15 residues. CDR3 sequence: CASTGGALSNTEAFF. The CDR3 DNA follows: TGTGCCAGCACGGGAGGGGCTTTATCGAACACTGAAGCTTTCTTT.

The chain uses TRBV11-2 and TRBJ2-3; 9 bases fit TRBD2. Germline lookup yields CDR1 SGHAT and CDR2 FQNNGV. CDR3 length: 15 residues. V lost 6 bases, J lost 2 bases, and 6 bases stayed unmatched. CDR3: CASSSSGTLTDTQYF. In nucleotides, the CDR3 is TGTGCCAGCAGTTCTAGCGGGACGCTCACAGATACGCAGTATTTT.

V gene TRBV5-8 combines with J gene TRBJ2-5; D may match TRBD1 or TRBD2 (5 bases each). CDR3 size: 14 residues. In germline, CDR1 is SGHTS, CDR2 YDEGEE. Deletions cut 4 bases from V and 5 bases from J, with 15 bases between. The CDR3 protein is CASSTGQGGETQYF. CDR3 DNA sequence: TGTGCCAGCAGCACGGGGCAGGGTGGCGAGACCCAGTACTTC.

This chain uses TRBV4-2 with TRBJ2-7; a possible D gene is TRBD2 (5 bases). The CDR3 is made up of 15 amino acids. V was trimmed by 3 bases and J by 0 bases, leaving 12 bases between them. Looked up from germline, CDR1 is LGHNA and CDR2 is YNFKEQ. The CDR3 here is CASSQAAGVSYEQYF. For the CDR3, the DNA is TGTGCCAGCAGCCAGGCGGCGGGCGTCTCCTACGAGCAGTACTTC.

This chain links TRBV19 with TRBJ2-3; D is uncertain. V was clipped by 4 bases and J by 4 bases, with 12 bases between them. The CDR3 has 14 residues. CDR1 is LNHDA and CDR2 is SQIVND in the germline V gene (reference sequence). CDR3 nucleotide sequence: TGTGCCAGTAGTAGTGCGTACGCCTCAGATACGCAGTATTTT. Its translation: CASSSAYASDTQYF.

This chain links TRBV7-3 with TRBJ1-2, with 9 bases aligning to TRBD1. Per germline, CDR1 SGHTA and CDR2 FQGTGA. The CDR3 spans 14 residues. The trim removed 5 bases at V and 10 bases at J, leaving 11 bases unmatched. The CDR3, as DNA: TGTGCCAGCAGCCTTGACAGGGGGGCCCGAGACTACACCTTC. Its protein is CASSLDRGARDYTF.

The CDR3 DNA sequence: TGCGCCAGCAGCCTCGGGGGTGGCAATCAGCCCCAGCATTTT. Its protein product is CASSLGGGNQPQHF. The chain recombines TRBV4-1 with TRBJ1-5, with D possibly being TRBD1 (5 bases). The germline V gene has CDR1 MGHRA and CDR2 YSYEKL. Trimming stripped 4 bases from V and 2 bases from J, with 9 bases between. This CDR3 has 14 amino acids.

This clone was seen once. The chain employs TRBV27 and TRBJ1-5, with D perhaps TRBD1 (5 bases). This CDR3 contains 13 residues. Per the germline V gene, CDR1 is MNHEY and CDR2 is SMNVEV (reference sequence). Trimming shortened V by 6 bases and J by 3 bases, and 9 bases separated the two germline ends. CDR3: CASRDTFNQPQHF. The CDR3 region has the DNA TGTGCCAGCAGGGACACCTTCAATCAGCCCCAGCATTTT.

The rearrangement joins TRBV19 to TRBJ2-1, with 14 positions matching TRBD2. V lost 3 bases to trimming and J lost 8 bases; unmatched junction nucleotides: 6. This CDR3 is 16 amino acids long. Germline V gene sequence: CDR1 LNHDA, CDR2 SQIVND (reference sequence). CDR3 DNA: TGTGCCAGTAGTATCGCGGGACTAGCGGGAGTGGATGAGCAGTTCTTC. Amino acids: CASSIAGLAGVDEQFF.